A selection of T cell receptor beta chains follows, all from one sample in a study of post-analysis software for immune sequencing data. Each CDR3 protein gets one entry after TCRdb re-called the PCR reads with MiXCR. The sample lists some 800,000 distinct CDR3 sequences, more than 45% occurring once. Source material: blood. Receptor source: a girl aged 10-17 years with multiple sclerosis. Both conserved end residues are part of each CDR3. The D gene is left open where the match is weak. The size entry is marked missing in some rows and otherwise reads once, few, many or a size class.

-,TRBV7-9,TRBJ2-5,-,CASSFRGSQETQYF,TGTGCCAGCAGCTTTCGGGGCAGCCAAGAGACCCAGTACTTC
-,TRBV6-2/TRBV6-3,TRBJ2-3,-,CASGLSGILTDTQYF,TGTGCCAGCGGACTTTCCGGGATCCTCACAGATACGCAGTATTTT
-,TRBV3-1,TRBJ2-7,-,CASSQYITYEQYF,TGTGCCAGCAGCCAATACATCACCTACGAGCAGTACTTC
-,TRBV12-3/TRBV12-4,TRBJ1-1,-,CASSFGGVNTEAFF,TGTGCCAGCAGTTTTGGGGGGGTGAACACTGAAGCTTTCTTT
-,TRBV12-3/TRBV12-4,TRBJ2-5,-,CASSLRTGAAGGAQYF,TGTGCCAGCAGTTTGAGGACAGGGGCCGCGGGGGGTGCCCAGTACTTC
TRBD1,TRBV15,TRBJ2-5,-,CATSQGQPQETQYF,TGTGCCACCAGCCAGGGACAGCCCCAAGAGACCCAGTACTTC
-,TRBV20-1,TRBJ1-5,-,CSATTGPNQPQHF,TGCAGTGCTACCACAGGGCCCAATCAGCCCCAGCATTTT
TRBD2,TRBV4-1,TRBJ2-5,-,CASSELAGVKETQYF,TGCGCCAGCAGCGAACTAGCGGGAGTAAAGGAGACCCAGTACTTC
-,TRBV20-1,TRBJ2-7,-,CSAAPGEFASYEQYF,TGCAGTGCCGCCCCCGGGGAATTTGCCTCCTACGAGCAGTACTTC
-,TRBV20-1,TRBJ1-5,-,CSAQTGTVNQPQHF,TGCAGTGCTCAGACCGGGACGGTCAATCAGCCCCAGCATTTT
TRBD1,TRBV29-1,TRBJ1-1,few,CSVWTGLNTEAFF,TGCAGCGTCTGGACAGGCTTAAACACTGAAGCTTTCTTT
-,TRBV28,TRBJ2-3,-,CASSSSMRGRSGVSDTQYF,TGTGCCAGCAGCTCTTCTATGAGAGGTCGTTCGGGAGTGTCTGATACGCAGTATTTT
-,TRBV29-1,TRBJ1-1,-,CSVGGQGRDEAFF,TGCAGCGTTGGGGGCCAGGGACGAGATGAAGCTTTCTTT
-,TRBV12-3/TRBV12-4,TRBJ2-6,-,CASSLGLGEANVLTF,TGTGCCAGCAGTTTAGGACTCGGAGAGGCCAACGTCCTGACTTTC
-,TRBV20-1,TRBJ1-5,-,CSARVTVGNQPQHF,TGCAGTGCTAGAGTGACAGTCGGCAATCAGCCCCAGCATTTT
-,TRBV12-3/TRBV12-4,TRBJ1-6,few,CASSFEQAANSPLHF,TGTGCCAGCAGTTTCGAGCAGGCCGCTAATTCACCCCTCCACTTT
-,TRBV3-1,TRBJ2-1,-,CASSPAGVEQFF,TGTGCCAGCAGCCCCGCCGGAGTAGAGCAGTTCTTC
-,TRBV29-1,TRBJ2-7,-,CSVERDRPPYEQYF,TGCAGCGTTGAAAGGGACCGCCCGCCCTACGAGCAGTACTTC
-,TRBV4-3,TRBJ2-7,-,CASSQELVLYEQYF,TGCGCCAGCAGCCAAGAGCTAGTCCTCTACGAGCAGTACTTC
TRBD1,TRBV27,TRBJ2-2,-,CASSSGQVITPNTGELFF,TGTGCCAGCAGTTCCGGACAGGTCATTACCCCCAACACCGGGGAGCTGTTTTTT
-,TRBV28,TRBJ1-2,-,CASRTGTPYGYTF,TGTGCCAGCAGAACCGGGACTCCCTATGGCTACACCTTC
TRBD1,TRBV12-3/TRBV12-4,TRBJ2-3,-,CASRAPDRGGADTQYF,TGTGCCAGCAGGGCTCCGGACAGGGGGGGGGCAGATACGCAGTATTTT
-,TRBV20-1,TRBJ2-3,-,CSADSRDHSTDTQYF,TGCAGTGCCGACTCCCGGGACCACAGCACAGATACGCAGTATTTT
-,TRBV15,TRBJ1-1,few,CATSREGAGRTEAFF,TGTGCCACCAGCAGAGAAGGGGCCGGGCGGACTGAAGCTTTCTTT
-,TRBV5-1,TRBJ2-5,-,CASNLEGPARQETQYF,TGCGCCAGCAACTTGGAGGGTCCGGCGAGGCAAGAGACCCAGTACTTC
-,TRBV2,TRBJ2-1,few,CASSKGDSLGDEQFF,TGTGCCAGCAGTAAGGGGGACTCCCTTGGGGATGAGCAGTTCTTC
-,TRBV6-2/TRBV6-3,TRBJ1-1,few,CASSYVRANTEAFF,TGTGCCAGCAGTTACGTGAGGGCCAACACTGAAGCTTTCTTT
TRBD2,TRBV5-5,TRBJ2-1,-,CASSLAASGSGEQFF,TGTGCCAGCAGCTTAGCGGCTAGCGGGAGTGGTGAGCAGTTCTTC
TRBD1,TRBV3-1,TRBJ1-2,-,CASSQEGRQGFYGYTF,TGTGCCAGCAGCCAAGAGGGGAGACAGGGCTTCTATGGCTACACCTTC
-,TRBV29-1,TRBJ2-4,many,CSVPSFYDKNIQYF,TGCAGCGTTCCCAGTTTTTATGACAAAAACATTCAGTACTTC
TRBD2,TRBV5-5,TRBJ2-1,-,CASSLERGGSPYNEQFF,TGTGCCAGCAGCTTGGAGAGAGGCGGGAGTCCCTACAATGAGCAGTTCTTC
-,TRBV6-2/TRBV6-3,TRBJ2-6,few,CATFSRGTSGANVLTF,TGTGCCACCTTTAGCCGGGGAACCTCTGGGGCCAACGTCCTGACTTTC
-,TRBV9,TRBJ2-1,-,CASSVGTELGFNEQFF,TGTGCCAGCAGCGTAGGGACGGAGCTAGGGTTCAATGAGCAGTTCTTC